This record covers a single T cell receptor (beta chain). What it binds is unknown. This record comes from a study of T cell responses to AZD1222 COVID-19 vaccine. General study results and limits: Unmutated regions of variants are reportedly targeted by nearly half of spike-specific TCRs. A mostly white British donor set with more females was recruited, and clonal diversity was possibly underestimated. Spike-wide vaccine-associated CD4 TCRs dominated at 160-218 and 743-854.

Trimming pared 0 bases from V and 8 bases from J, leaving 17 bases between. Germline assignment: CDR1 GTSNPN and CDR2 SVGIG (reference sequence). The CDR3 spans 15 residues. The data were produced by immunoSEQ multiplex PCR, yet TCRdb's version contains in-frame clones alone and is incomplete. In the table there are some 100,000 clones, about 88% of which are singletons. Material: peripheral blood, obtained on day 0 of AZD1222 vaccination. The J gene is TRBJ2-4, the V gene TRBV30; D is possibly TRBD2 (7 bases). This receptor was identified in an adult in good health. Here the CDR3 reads CAWSVWRGPQDIQYF. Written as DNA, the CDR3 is TGTGCCTGGAGTGTTTGGCGGGGGCCCCAGGACATTCAGTACTTC.